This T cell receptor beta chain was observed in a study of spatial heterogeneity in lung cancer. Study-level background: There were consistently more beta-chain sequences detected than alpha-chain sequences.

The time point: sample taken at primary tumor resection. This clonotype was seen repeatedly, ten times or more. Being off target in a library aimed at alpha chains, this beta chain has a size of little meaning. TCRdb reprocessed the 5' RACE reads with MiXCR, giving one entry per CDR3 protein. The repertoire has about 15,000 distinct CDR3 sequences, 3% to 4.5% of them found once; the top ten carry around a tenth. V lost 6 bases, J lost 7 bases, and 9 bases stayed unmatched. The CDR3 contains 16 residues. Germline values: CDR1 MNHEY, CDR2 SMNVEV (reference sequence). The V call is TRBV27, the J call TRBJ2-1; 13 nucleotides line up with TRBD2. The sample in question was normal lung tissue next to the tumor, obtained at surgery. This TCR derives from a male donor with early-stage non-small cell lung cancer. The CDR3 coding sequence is TGTGCCAGCAGCCCAGAACTAGCGGGAGGGCGGAATGAGCAGTTCTTC. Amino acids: CASSPELAGGRNEQFF.